What follows are 26 T cell receptor beta chains derived from one specimen sequenced in a study of blood T cells in healthy people across ages. Together with a sample-barcoded 5' primer, a J-beta primer mix was included in a second PCR lasting roughly 6 to 12 cycles. TCRdb re-derived calls from the 5' RACE reads in MiXCR, one entry per CDR3 protein. The data show hundreds of thousands of distinct CDR3 sequences, under 55% seen once. Sequenced input: blood. These receptors were collected from a man at least 80 years old in good health.

The genes are TRBV28 and TRBJ2-4; 8 bases line up with TRBD2. The better agreement between TRBJ2-7 and the DNA end casts doubt on the J call. Germline lookup yields CDR1 MDHEN and CDR2 SYDVKM. The CDR3 is 15 amino acids. The CDR3 coding sequence is TGTGCCAGCAGTTTAAGTAGCGGGATTTCCTACGAGCAGTACTTC. The encoded protein is CASSLSSGISYEQYF.

This clonotype appeared a few times. This sequence joins TRBV7-2 and TRBJ2-5, with a tentative D call TRBD1 (6 bases). Trimming took 1 base from V and 5 from J, leaving 14 bases between them. Per germline, CDR1 SGHTA and CDR2 FQGNSA. The CDR3 has 15 residues. CDR3 coding DNA: TGTGCCAGCAGCTTAGGGGCAGGGGCCCAGGAGACCCAGTACTTC. Its translation: CASSLGAGAQETQYF.

The genes are TRBV6-5 and TRBJ2-7; tentatively, D is TRBD2 (5 bases). Germline V gene lookup returns CDR1 MNHEY and CDR2 SVGAGI. CDR3 length: 12 residues. V lost 6 bases, J lost 4 bases, and 10 bases lay in between. The CDR3 coding sequence is TGTGCCAGCAGACCCTCGGGGTACGAGCAGTACTTC. Its protein product is CASRPSGYEQYF.

The rearrangement uses TRBV20-1 and TRBJ2-7, with 8 bases that match TRBD2. Germline V gives CDR1 DFQATT, CDR2 SNEGSKA (reference sequence). This CDR3 is 12 amino acids long. J lost 3 bases, V lost 4 bases, and 2 bases had no gene match. The CDR3 here is CSATSGLYEQYF. The CDR3, as DNA: TGCAGTGCTACTAGCGGGCTCTACGAGCAGTACTTC.

This clonotype showed up many times. The J gene is TRBJ1-2, the V gene TRBV6-5; 10 bases align to TRBD1. After removal of 4 bases from V and 4 bases from J, the junction contained 9 bases not matched to a gene. Germline CDR1 and CDR2: MNHEY and SVGAGI. The CDR3 runs 16 residues. The CDR3 reads CASSFDRDRGIYGYTF. CDR3 nucleotides: TGTGCCAGCAGTTTTGACCGGGACAGGGGAATCTATGGCTACACCTTC.

The chain carries TRBV2 and TRBJ1-2, with unresolved D. Trimming cost V 6 bases and J 2 bases, with 13 bases left between them. From germline, CDR1 is SNHLY and CDR2 FYNNEI. The CDR3 extends over 14 amino acids. The CDR3 sequence is CASRSVGPNYGYTF. The CDR3 bases are TGTGCCAGCAGGAGTGTAGGACCCAACTATGGCTACACCTTC.

This chain connects TRBV11-2 to TRBJ1-2; D is unclear. This CDR3 has 14 amino acids. The germline V gene encodes CDR1 SGHAT and CDR2 FQNNGV. V was cut by 6 bases and J by 7 bases, with 18 bases left in between. The CDR3 reads CASRISGGVSGYTF. The CDR3 nucleotides are TGTGCCAGCAGGATTAGTGGCGGGGTTTCTGGCTACACCTTC.

V and J are TRBV6-1 and TRBJ2-1; D not certain. In germline, CDR1 is MNHNS, CDR2 SASEGT. There are 12 residues in the CDR3. Trimming took 7 bases from V and 4 from J, leaving 8 bases between them. CDR3 nucleotide sequence: TGTGCCAGCACCGTCGGATACAATGAGCAGTTCTTC. It codes for CASTVGYNEQFF.

The rearrangement joins TRBV18 to TRBJ2-1, with 7 nucleotides matching TRBD2. This CDR3 has 15 residues. The ends lost 4 bases at V and 2 bases at J; junction bases unmatched: 5. Germline values: CDR1 KGHSH, CDR2 LQKENI. Here the CDR3 reads CASSQLAPTYNEQFF. The CDR3 nucleotides are TGTGCCAGCTCACAACTAGCGCCGACCTACAATGAGCAGTTCTTC.

The rearrangement links TRBV6-2 or TRBV6-3 to TRBJ2-5; weak D call: TRBD1 (6 bases). Between the trimmed V and J ends, which lost 5 bases and 1 base, there was a span of 14 bases. Per the germline V gene, CDR1 is MNHEY and CDR2 is SVGEGT. The CDR3 totals 15 residues. The CDR3 loop reads CASSGPGQFQETQYF. In nucleotides, the CDR3 is TGTGCCAGCAGTGGACCGGGACAATTCCAAGAGACCCAGTACTTC.

This clonotype was detected only a few times. The V gene is TRBV5-1, the J gene TRBJ1-2; 8 nucleotides agree with TRBD1. After removal of 3 bases from V and 5 bases from J, the junction contained 6 bases not matched to a gene. Germline V lookup: CDR1 SGHRS, CDR2 YFSETQ. The CDR3 spans 14 residues. CDR3 DNA sequence: TGCGCCAGCAGCTCGGGGACAGGAACTTATGGCTACACCTTC. Its translation: CASSSGTGTYGYTF.

This clonotype was counted once. This could be a read error, since a much larger clone is one nucleotide away. This chain links TRBV12-3 or TRBV12-4 with TRBJ2-1; 9 positions match TRBD2. The closer fit of TRBJ2-7 to the DNA end suggests the J call may be wrong. CDR3 length: 15 residues. The CDR3 here is CASSLERGAHNEQYF. DNA of the CDR3: TGTGCCAGCAGTTTAGAGCGGGGGGCCCACAATGAGCAGTACTTC.

This chain links TRBV28 with TRBJ2-4; no definite D call. The J call may be incorrect, as the DNA end agrees better with TRBJ2-7. CDR3 length equals 14 residues. Germline CDR1 reads MDHEN; CDR2 reads SYDVKM. The CDR3 DNA is TGTGCCAGCAGGAATAGGGCCGCCGCCTACGAGCAGTACTTC. This sequence encodes CASRNRAAAYEQYF.

This clonotype was counted only a few times. The chain joins TRBV6-6 to TRBJ1-5; tentatively, D is TRBD1 (5 bases). Germline V gene lookup returns CDR1 MNHNY and CDR2 SVGAGI (reference sequence). V was shortened by 4 bases and J by 2 bases, with 12 bases between the two germline ends. This CDR3 has 15 residues. This CDR3 reads CASSSARGGNQPQHF. CDR3 DNA sequence: TGTGCCAGCAGTTCCGCAAGGGGTGGCAATCAGCCCCAGCATTTT.

The genes are TRBV4-1 and TRBJ2-5, with 8 bases that match TRBD2. The CDR3 is 14 residues long. The germline V gene encodes CDR1 MGHRA and CDR2 YSYEKL. Losses at the gene ends were 4 bases for V and 4 bases for J; bases not matched to a gene: 5. The CDR3 protein is CASSPRGGPETQYF. CDR3 sequence (DNA): TGCGCCAGCAGCCCTCGGGGGGGTCCAGAGACCCAGTACTTC.

The chain's CDR3 is CAWSQGRTTDTQYF. In DNA, the CDR3 is TGTGCCTGGAGTCAGGGACGGACCACAGATACGCAGTATTTT. This sequence joins TRBV30 and TRBJ2-3, with D perhaps matching TRBD1 or TRBD2 (5 bases each). In germline, CDR1 is GTSNPN, CDR2 SVGIG (reference sequence). Trimming removed 2 bases at V and 2 bases at J, with 11 bases between. CDR3 length: 14 amino acids.

The genes are TRBV4-2 and TRBJ1-2, with no clear D. This CDR3 is 15 amino acids long. With 7 bases removed from V and 0 bases from J, the gap between germline ends came to 15 bases. The germline V gene has CDR1 LGHNA and CDR2 YNFKEQ. The DNA of the CDR3 is TGTGCCAGCAACATCCGGACGGACGCTAACTATGGCTACACCTTC. This encodes CASNIRTDANYGYTF.

V gene TRBV12-3 or TRBV12-4 combines with J gene TRBJ2-6; weak D call: TRBD1 (6 bases). V was trimmed by 6 bases and J by 3 bases, leaving 12 bases between them. CDR3 size: 15 residues. Written as DNA, the CDR3 is TGTGCCAGCAGCGTGGACAGTGTTGGGGCCAACGTCCTGACTTTC. Residues: CASSVDSVGANVLTF.

This chain joins TRBV28 and TRBJ1-2; 7 bases line up with TRBD1. V gave up 8 bases and J gave up 1 base; unmatched junction bases: 7. The CDR3 consists of 14 residues. The V gene's germline CDR1 is MDHEN and CDR2 SYDVKM. CDR3 nucleotide sequence: TGTGCCAGCGGGGGGGACAGCGTTAACTATGGCTACACCTTC. Translating it yields CASGGDSVNYGYTF.

V usage is TRBV11-2 and J usage is TRBJ2-6; maybe TRBD2 (6 bases). The V and J ends lost 5 bases and 2 bases respectively, with 22 bases between them. The CDR3 has 19 residues. Germline CDR1 and CDR2: SGHAT and FQNNGV. CDR3 region: CASSRPAWGGETGANVLTF. CDR3 sequence (DNA): TGTGCCAGCAGCCGTCCCGCTTGGGGCGGGGAAACTGGGGCCAACGTCCTGACTTTC.

This clonotype was observed a handful of times. The genes are TRBV4-2 and TRBJ2-3, with unresolved D. The CDR3 consists of 14 residues. Germline CDR1 is LGHNA and CDR2 is YNFKEQ. Trimming took 0 bases from V and 1 from J, leaving 5 bases between them. CDR3 nucleotide sequence: TGTGCCAGCAGCCAAGATACCGGCACAGATACGCAGTATTTT. It translates to CASSQDTGTDTQYF.

This clonotype was recorded many times. The chain's CDR3 is CASSLTRAGLAAYEQYF. The CDR3 region has the DNA TGTGCCAGCAGCTTAACGAGGGCGGGACTAGCGGCCTACGAGCAGTACTTC. This chain connects TRBV7-9 to TRBJ2-7; 11 bases line up with TRBD2. V trimming: 2 bases; J trimming: 2 bases; junction bases outside the gene matches: 8. The CDR3 is 17 amino acids. The germline V gene encodes CDR1 SEHNR and CDR2 FQNEAQ (reference sequence).

The chain joins TRBV10-3 to TRBJ2-1; 7 bases line up with TRBD2. This CDR3 spans 13 amino acids. Germline V gene data show CDR1 as ENHRY and CDR2 as SYGVKD. V was clipped by 8 bases and J by 13 bases; unmatched bases: 14. The CDR3 DNA sequence: TGTGCCATCGCCAGCGGGGACCCGGCCGTCCAGTTCTTC. Amino acids: CAIASGDPAVQFF.

This chain uses TRBV20-1 with TRBJ2-3; D unresolved. Per germline, CDR1 DFQATT and CDR2 SNEGSKA (reference sequence). This CDR3 comprises 11 residues. CDR3 residues: CSGTPPDTQYF. Here the CDR3 DNA reads TGCAGCGGAACTCCCCCAGATACGCAGTATTTT.

The chain employs TRBV18 and TRBJ2-5; D unclear. Trimming took off 6 bases at V and 4 bases at J, with 15 bases between the two ends. CDR3 length: 14 amino acids. Germline CDR1 and CDR2: KGHSH and LQKENI. CDR3 sequence reads: CASSPSRSGETQYF. Written as DNA, the CDR3 is TGTGCCAGCTCCCCTTCGCGGTCGGGAGAGACCCAGTACTTC.

CDR3 nucleotides: TGCGCCAGCAGCTTGGTTTCACTAGAGACCCAGTACTTC. This codes for CASSLVSLETQYF. The V call is TRBV5-1, the J call TRBJ2-5; D remains ambiguous. CDR3 length: 13 amino acids. Germline V gene lookup returns CDR1 SGHRS and CDR2 YFSETQ. Deletions cut 0 bases from V and 4 bases from J, with 7 bases between.